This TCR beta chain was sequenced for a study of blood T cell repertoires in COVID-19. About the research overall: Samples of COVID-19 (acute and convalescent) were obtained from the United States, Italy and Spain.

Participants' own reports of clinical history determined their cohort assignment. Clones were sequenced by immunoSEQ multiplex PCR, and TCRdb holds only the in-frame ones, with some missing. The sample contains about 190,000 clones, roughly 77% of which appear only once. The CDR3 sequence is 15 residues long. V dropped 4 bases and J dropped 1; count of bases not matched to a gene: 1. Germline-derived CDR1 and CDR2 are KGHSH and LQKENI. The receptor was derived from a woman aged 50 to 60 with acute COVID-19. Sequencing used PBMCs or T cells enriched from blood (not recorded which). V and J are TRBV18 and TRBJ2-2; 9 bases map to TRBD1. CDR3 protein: CASSRGQGNTGELFF. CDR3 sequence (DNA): TGTGCCAGCTCACGGGGACAGGGGAACACCGGGGAGCTGTTTTTT.